These 3 T cell receptor beta chains came from one sample sequenced in a study of shared clonotypes between healthy human individuals. Assay: immunoSEQ multiplex PCR; the TCRdb copy retains only in-frame clones and omits some. The table lists about 960,000 clones, more than 75% of them singletons, with over 1.3% in the top ten. The sample was memory CD4+ T cells sorted from blood. Sample subset: CD45RA-negative fraction. The receptors shown here come from a man younger than 30 in good health.

This clone was seen a handful of times. V gene TRBV5-1 combines with J gene TRBJ2-7; possibly TRBD1 for D (6 bases). V lost 6 bases and J lost 7, with 20 bases in between. Germline CDR1 SGHRS, CDR2 YFSETQ. The CDR3 length is 14 residues. This chain's CDR3 is CASNKDVARGEQYF. Here the CDR3 DNA reads TGCGCCAGCAACAAAGACGTAGCCAGGGGTGAGCAGTACTTC.

The V gene is TRBV7-3, the J gene TRBJ2-3; the match to TRBD1 covers 7 bases. V trimming: 5 bases; J trimming: 6 bases; junction bases outside the gene matches: 5. In germline, CDR1 is SGHTA, CDR2 FQGTGA. The CDR3 loop spans 13 amino acids. For the CDR3, the DNA is TGTGCCAGCAGCGGGGACAGAATGGATACGCAGTATTTT. Translated: CASSGDRMDTQYF.

The chain has TRBV5-1 and TRBJ2-7; 8 nucleotides align to TRBD2. This CDR3 region has 17 residues. From germline, CDR1 is SGHRS and CDR2 YFSETQ. V gave up 2 bases and J gave up 0 bases; unmatched junction bases: 10. As DNA, the CDR3 is TGCGCCAGCAGCTTACCAGCGGGAGAATGGGGCTCCTACGAGCAGTACTTC. This gives the protein CASSLPAGEWGSYEQYF. The full variable domain, completed using reference TRBV5-1 and TRBJ2-7, is KAGVTQTPRYLIKTRGQQVTLSCSPISGHRSVSWYQQTPGQGLQFLFEYFSETQRNKGNFPGRFSGRQFSNSRSEMNVSTLELGDSALYLCASSLPAGEWGSYEQYFGPGTRLTVT.